A single sample gave rise to the 28 T cell receptor beta chains below, sequenced in a study of identical twins. TCRdb independently ran MiXCR on the 5' RACE reads; one entry per CDR3 protein. The table lists about 210,000 distinct CDR3 sequences, around a tenth of them singletons, with approximately 5.1% in the top ten. Sequences were obtained from memory (CD45RO+) T cells sorted from blood. The receptors were gathered from a woman aged 18-29 years in good health.

This clonotype was seen a few times. V usage is TRBV27 and J usage is TRBJ1-1; D uncertain. V lost 2 bases to trimming and J lost 1 base, with 11 bases between them. The V gene's germline CDR1 is MNHEY and CDR2 SMNVEV (reference sequence). This CDR3 is built from 15 residues. CDR3 coding DNA: TGTGCCAGCAGTTTAGAAGGGTGGGGGAACACTGAAGCTTTCTTT. It specifies CASSLEGWGNTEAFF.

The chain has TRBV5-1 and TRBJ1-2; 9 bases align to TRBD1. V dropped 3 bases and J dropped 3; count of bases not matched to a gene: 12. Per the germline V gene, CDR1 is SGHRS and CDR2 is YFSETQ. The CDR3 sequence is 17 residues long. CDR3: CASSSTLPGQGDYGYTF. CDR3 in DNA: TGCGCCAGCAGCTCCACTTTGCCGGGACAGGGAGACTATGGCTACACCTTC.

This clonotype was detected ten times or more. The chain recombines TRBV5-1 with TRBJ1-2, with D perhaps TRBD1 (6 bases). Per germline, CDR1 SGHRS and CDR2 YFSETQ. The CDR3 has 14 residues. Trimming removed 0 bases at V and 8 bases at J, with 14 bases between. This CDR3 reads CASSLDRVVGGYTF. DNA of the CDR3: TGCGCCAGCAGCTTGGACAGGGTTGTTGGCGGCTACACCTTC.

This clonotype came up many times. The V and J genes are TRBV10-3 and TRBJ2-1; 7 positions match TRBD2. The V gene's germline CDR1 is ENHRY and CDR2 SYGVKD. This CDR3 contains 14 residues. Germline trimming cut 8 bases from V and 4 bases from J; bases unmatched to any gene: 8. CDR3 in amino acids: CAIGGSSGYNEQFF. CDR3 nucleotide sequence: TGTGCCATCGGGGGGTCTAGCGGTTACAATGAGCAGTTCTTC.

The table lists this clonotype with many counts. The V gene is TRBV20-1, the J gene TRBJ2-4; D remains unclear. The length of the CDR3 is 14 residues. Germline V lookup: CDR1 DFQATT, CDR2 SNEGSKA (reference sequence). V was shortened by 3 bases and J by 0 bases, with 9 bases between the two germline ends. The CDR3 loop reads CSASGRIAKNIQYF. The CDR3 DNA reads TGCAGTGCTAGCGGGCGAATAGCCAAAAACATTCAGTACTTC.

This clonotype was observed a few times. This chain connects TRBV7-2 to TRBJ2-2, with 7 bases lining up with TRBD1. Germline V CDR1 and CDR2: SGHTA, FQGNSA. The CDR3 consists of 16 residues. V lost 2 bases to trimming and J lost 2 bases; unmatched junction nucleotides: 5. CDR3 protein: CASSLQTGINTGELFF. In DNA form, the CDR3 reads TGTGCCAGCAGCTTACAGACAGGGATCAACACCGGGGAGCTGTTTTTT.

This clonotype showed up just a few times. The CDR3 nucleotides are TGTGCCAGCAGCCCCCTTAAGGGGAGGACAGAGACCCAGTACTTC. The encoded protein is CASSPLKGRTETQYF. This rearrangement joins TRBV11-2 to TRBJ2-5; the D gene is possibly TRBD2 (6 bases). Trimming pared 5 bases from V and 4 bases from J, leaving 17 bases between. Per germline, CDR1 SGHAT and CDR2 FQNNGV. This CDR3 contains 15 residues.

J is TRBJ2-1 and V is TRBV5-6, with TRBD2 identical over 7 bases. The junction had 12 bases not matched to a gene; V was cut back by 5 bases and J by 10 bases. Germline values: CDR1 SGHDT, CDR2 YYEEEE. There are 14 residues in the CDR3. The CDR3, as DNA: TGTGCCAGCAGGCTCGGACTAGGTGCCGGCGAGCAGTTCTTC. It specifies CASRLGLGAGEQFF.

The sample holds a few counts of this clonotype. The genes are TRBV3-1 and TRBJ1-4, with D maybe TRBD1 (6 bases). CDR3 length equals 15 residues. Trimming removed 4 bases from V and 5 bases from J, with 14 bases in between. Germline loops: CDR1 LGHDT, CDR2 YNNKEL (reference sequence). In DNA, the CDR3 is TGTGCCAGCAGCCCAGCGCGTGGACAGAATGAAAAACTGTTTTTT. It translates to CASSPARGQNEKLFF.

This clonotype was seen repeatedly, ten times or more. The V gene is TRBV6-2 or TRBV6-3, the J gene TRBJ2-7, with 12 positions matching TRBD2. The CDR3 covers 14 residues. The germline V gene encodes CDR1 MNHEY and CDR2 SVGEGT. J was trimmed by 7 bases and V by 7 bases; bases with no gene match: 8. CDR3: CASTLTSGRAEQYF. The CDR3 DNA reads TGTGCCAGCACCTTGACTAGCGGGAGAGCTGAGCAGTACTTC.

The DNA for the CDR3 is TGTGCCAGCAGCACCACGACTAGCGGCTACGAGCAGTACTTC. As protein: CASSTTTSGYEQYF. The V and J genes are TRBV7-2 and TRBJ2-7; TRBD2 agrees at 9 bases. Germline trimming cut 5 bases from V and 3 bases from J; bases unmatched to any gene: 5. The CDR3 loop spans 14 amino acids. CDR1 is SGHTA, CDR2 FQGNSA, per germline.

This clonotype was counted between two and nine times. The gene calls are TRBV7-3 and TRBJ1-1, with D possibly TRBD1 on 5 matching bases. V was trimmed by 1 base and J by 0 bases, leaving 12 bases between them. Germline V gene sequence: CDR1 SGHTA, CDR2 FQGTGA. This CDR3 contains 16 residues. DNA for the CDR3: TGTGCCAGCAGCTTAAACCCTCGGGGGATGAACACTGAAGCTTTCTTT. Translation: CASSLNPRGMNTEAFF.

This CDR3 is CASSPWGGSGVAFF. DNA of the CDR3: TGTGCCAGCTCACCTTGGGGGGGCTCTGGGGTAGCTTTCTTT. V and J are TRBV12-3 or TRBV12-4 and TRBJ1-1, with TRBD1 as a possible D gene (6 bases). The CDR3 loop spans 14 amino acids. V shed 8 bases and J shed 10 bases, with 23 bases lying between them.

This clonotype occurred once. For the CDR3, the DNA is TGTGCTAGTGGTTTGGAGCAGAACACTGAAGCTTTCTTT. Translating it yields CASGLEQNTEAFF. The genes are TRBV12-5 and TRBJ1-1; D remains unclear. The CDR3 loop spans 13 amino acids. V was cut by 1 base and J by 1 base, with 4 bases left in between. Per the germline V gene, CDR1 is LGHNT and CDR2 is FRNRAP.

The V call is TRBV5-4, the J call TRBJ2-4, with TRBD1 matching over 10 bases. The V and J ends lost 4 bases and 8 bases, in that order; junction bases with no gene match: 9. This CDR3 spans 15 amino acids. Germline-derived CDR1 and CDR2 are SGHNT and YYREEE (reference sequence). CDR3: CASSQRQGAMDIQYF. DNA for the CDR3: TGTGCCAGCAGCCAGAGACAGGGGGCGATGGACATTCAGTACTTC.

This clonotype was seen many times. CDR3 nucleotides: TGCGCCAGCAGCTTGCAGGGGGCGAACAATGAGCAGTTCTTC. Translating it yields CASSLQGANNEQFF. The genes are TRBV5-1 and TRBJ2-1; 8 bases map to TRBD1. The germline CDR1 and CDR2 sequences are SGHRS and YFSETQ. Trimming took 1 base from V and 5 from J; bases not matched to a gene: 2. This CDR3 is 14 amino acids long.

This clonotype appeared many times. This chain connects TRBV20-1 to TRBJ2-7, with a possible D match to TRBD2 (5 bases). Germline assignment: CDR1 DFQATT and CDR2 SNEGSKA (reference sequence). Trimming stripped 6 bases from V and 5 bases from J, with 11 bases between. This CDR3 is 11 amino acids long. CDR3 coding DNA: TGCAGTGCCGTTCGGGGAGACGAGCAGTACTTC. This encodes CSAVRGDEQYF.

In its sample, this clonotype was seen a few times. The chain carries TRBV30 and TRBJ1-1; D not certain. The V gene's germline CDR1 is GTSNPN and CDR2 SVGIG (reference sequence). This CDR3 region has 13 residues. The V end lost 2 bases, the J end lost 1 base, and 8 bases lay between the germline ends. The CDR3 DNA sequence: TGTGCCTGGAGTATCGGAAAGAACACTGAAGCTTTCTTT. Translated, it gives CAWSIGKNTEAFF.

This clonotype was seen repeatedly, ten times or more. The V gene is TRBV6-4, the J gene TRBJ2-7; the match to TRBD2 covers 12 bases. Trimming cost V 6 bases and J 1 base; bases outside gene matches: 4. The CDR3 contains 15 residues. CDR1 MRHNA and CDR2 SNTAGT come from the germline V gene. The CDR3 DNA reads as TGTGCCAGCAGACCTAGCGGGGGGGCGTCCTACGAGCAGTACTTC. As protein: CASRPSGGASYEQYF.

The table lists this clonotype with a few counts. The V and J genes are TRBV7-9 and TRBJ1-2; 7 nucleotides align to TRBD1. V dropped 5 bases and J dropped 1; count of bases not matched to a gene: 10. The germline V gene encodes CDR1 SEHNR and CDR2 FQNEAQ (reference sequence). The CDR3 has 16 amino acids. CDR3 coding DNA: TGTGCCAGCAGCAAGTGGCCGGGACAGTATAACTATGGCTACACCTTC. The encoded protein is CASSKWPGQYNYGYTF.

The chain carries TRBV10-2 and TRBJ2-2; tentative D call: TRBD2 (5 bases). The CDR3 is made up of 14 amino acids. Trimming shortened V by 2 bases and J by 6 bases, and 10 bases separated the two germline ends. CDR1 is WSHSY, CDR2 SAAADI, per germline. The CDR3 here is CASSEGERAGELFF. The CDR3 DNA is TGCGCCAGCAGTGAGGGGGAGAGGGCCGGGGAGCTGTTTTTT.

For the CDR3, the DNA is TGCAGTGCTAGAGATCCGACTAGCGGGAAAGATACGCAGTATTTT. This translates into CSARDPTSGKDTQYF. The genes are TRBV20-1 and TRBJ2-3; 11 nucleotides agree with TRBD2. Looked up from germline, CDR1 is DFQATT and CDR2 is SNEGSKA (reference sequence). Trimming took 0 bases from V and 5 from J; bases not matched to a gene: 4. CDR3 length: 15 amino acids.

This clonotype was detected ten times or more. J is TRBJ1-6 and V is TRBV27, with no clear D. This CDR3 is built from 14 residues. The germline gives CDR1 MNHEY, CDR2 SMNVEV (reference sequence). Trimming shortened V by 4 bases and J by 7 bases, and 11 bases separated the two germline ends. The CDR3 nucleotides read TGTGCCAGCAGTTCCCCAGAGCGGAATTCACCCCTCCACTTT. Residues: CASSSPERNSPLHF.

This chain connects TRBV12-3 or TRBV12-4 to TRBJ2-1, with 7 bases that match TRBD1. This CDR3 comprises 15 residues. J was trimmed by 6 bases and V by 5 bases; bases with no gene match: 10. The CDR3 DNA is TGTGCCAGCAGTCGCGACAGGGTAGGATCCAATGAGCAGTTCTTC. Translation gives CASSRDRVGSNEQFF.

Many counts were recorded for this clonotype. The CDR3 sequence: CASSLRQGQETQYF. CDR3 DNA sequence: TGTGCCAGCAGCCTACGACAGGGACAAGAGACCCAGTACTTC. The chain recombines TRBV9 with TRBJ2-5; TRBD1 agrees at 7 bases. The V gene's germline CDR1 is SGDLS and CDR2 YYNGEE. The length of the CDR3 is 14 residues. V lost 4 bases, J lost 2 bases, and 5 bases stayed unmatched. The whole variable domain, remainder taken from reference TRBV9 and TRBJ2-5, is DSGVTQTPKHLITATGQRVTLRCSPRSGDLSVYWYQQSLDQGLQFLIQYYNGEERAKGNILERFSAQQFPDLHSELNLSSLELGDSALYFCASSLRQGQETQYFGPGTRLLVL.

This clonotype was counted only a few times. The chain uses TRBV21-1 and TRBJ2-7; the table's D gene call, TRBD1, was not cross checked with the DNA. TRBV21-1 is a pseudogene locus. The length of the CDR3 is 15 residues. The CDR3 loop is CASSKAGRYPGEQYF. The CDR3 coding sequence is TGTGCCAGCAGCAAAGCGGGCAGGTACCCCGGCGAGCAGTACTTC.

A few counts support this clonotype. The rearrangement uses TRBV4-1 and TRBJ2-1, with TRBD2 matching over 10 bases. Germline trimming cut 1 base from V and 5 bases from J; bases unmatched to any gene: 2. The CDR3 is made up of 15 amino acids. Germline CDR1 reads MGHRA; CDR2 reads YSYEKL. CDR3 coding DNA: TGCGCCAGCAGCCAAGGGCTAGCGGGGGACAATGAGCAGTTCTTC. Translated: CASSQGLAGDNEQFF.

This clonotype turned up a few times. The chain combines TRBV6-1 with TRBJ1-2; weak D call: TRBD1 (6 bases). This CDR3 has 13 amino acids. The germline V and J ends were trimmed by 6 bases and 8 bases, with 16 bases remaining between them. Germline V lookup: CDR1 MNHNS, CDR2 SASEGT. CDR3 coding DNA: TGTGCCAGCAGCCAACAGGGATTGGGCGGCTACACCTTC. Amino acids: CASSQQGLGGYTF.